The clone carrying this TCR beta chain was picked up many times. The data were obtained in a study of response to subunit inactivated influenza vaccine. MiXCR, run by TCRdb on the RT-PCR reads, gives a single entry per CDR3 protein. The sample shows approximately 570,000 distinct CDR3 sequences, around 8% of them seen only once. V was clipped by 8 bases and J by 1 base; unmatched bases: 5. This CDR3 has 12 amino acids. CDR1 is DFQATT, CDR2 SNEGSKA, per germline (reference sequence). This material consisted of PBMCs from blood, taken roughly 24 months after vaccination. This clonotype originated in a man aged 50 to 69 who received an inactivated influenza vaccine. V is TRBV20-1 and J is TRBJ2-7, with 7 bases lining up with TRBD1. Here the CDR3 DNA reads TGCAGTCCTTTGACAGGGTCCTACGAGCAGTACTTC. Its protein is CSPLTGSYEQYF.